The T cell receptor beta chain described here comes from a study of blood T cells in healthy people across ages. Primers used in a second PCR of roughly 6 to 12 cycles were a sample-barcoded 5' primer and a J-beta primer mix. TCRdb reanalysed the 5' RACE reads using MiXCR and keeps one entry per CDR3 protein. Of 550,000 to 750,000 distinct CDR3 sequences in the sample, 21% are singletons; the top ten hold approximately 3.7%. Sequencing was performed on blood. The receptor's source is a man in his 70s in good health.

CDR3 DNA: TGTGCCACCAGCAGCCCCCAGGGAAATCAGCCCCAGCATTTT. This gives the protein CATSSPQGNQPQHF. The rearrangement joins TRBV15 to TRBJ1-5, with a weak D call TRBD1 (5 bases). CDR3 length: 14 residues. V was cut by 3 bases and J by 4 bases, with 10 bases left in between. CDR1 and CDR2 from the germline V gene are LNHNV and YYDKDF (reference sequence).